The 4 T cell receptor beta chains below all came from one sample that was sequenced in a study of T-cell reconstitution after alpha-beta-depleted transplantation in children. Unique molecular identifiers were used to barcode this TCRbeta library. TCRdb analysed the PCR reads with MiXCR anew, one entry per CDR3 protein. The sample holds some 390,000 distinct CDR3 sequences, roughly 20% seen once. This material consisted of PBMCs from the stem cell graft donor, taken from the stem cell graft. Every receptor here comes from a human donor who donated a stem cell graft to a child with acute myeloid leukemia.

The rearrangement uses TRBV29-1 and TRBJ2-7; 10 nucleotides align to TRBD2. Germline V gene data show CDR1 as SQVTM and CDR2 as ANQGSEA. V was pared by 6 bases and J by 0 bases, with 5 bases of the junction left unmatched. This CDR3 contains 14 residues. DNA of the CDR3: TGCAGCGTAAAAGCGGGAGGGCTCTCCTACGAGCAGTACTTC. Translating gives CSVKAGGLSYEQYF.

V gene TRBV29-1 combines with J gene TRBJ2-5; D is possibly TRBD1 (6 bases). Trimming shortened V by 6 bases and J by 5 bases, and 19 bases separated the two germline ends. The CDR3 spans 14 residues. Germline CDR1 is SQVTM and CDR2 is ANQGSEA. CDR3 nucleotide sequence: TGCAGCGTCAGGGGACACCTCTTGGGCGAGACCCAGTACTTC. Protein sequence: CSVRGHLLGETQYF.

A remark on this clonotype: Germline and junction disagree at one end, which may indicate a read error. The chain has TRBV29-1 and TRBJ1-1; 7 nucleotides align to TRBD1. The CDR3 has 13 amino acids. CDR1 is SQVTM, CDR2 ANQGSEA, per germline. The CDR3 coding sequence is TGCAGCGGCGATGACAGGGTGAACCCTGAAGCTTTCTTT. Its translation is CSGDDRVNPEAFF.

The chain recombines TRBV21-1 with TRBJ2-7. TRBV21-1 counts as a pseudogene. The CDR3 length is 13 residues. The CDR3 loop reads CASSKEGFGEQYF. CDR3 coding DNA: TGTGCCAGCAGCAAAGAAGGGTTCGGCGAGCAGTACTTC.